The T cell receptor (beta chain) described here comes from a study of blood T cell repertoires in COVID-19. Study at large: From the United States, Italy and Spain came samples of acute and convalescent COVID-19. PBMCs, B-cell-depleted T cells, or T cells provided the cDNA or gDNA that made up the material.

Trimming left V 1 base short and J 1 base short, with 7 bases between. The length of the CDR3 is 14 residues. CDR1 and CDR2 from the germline V gene are SGHAT and FQNNGV. Original analysis: Amplification with reference gene primers provided the estimates of nucleated cell counts. TCRdb's table, derived via immunoSEQ multiplex PCR, lists solely in-frame clones and lacks some. D and trimming come from the DNA, and the V and J calls and clone size come from that table. The sample holds over 70,000 clones, 75% to 90% seen once. The material sequenced was peripheral blood. This TCR was sampled from a human donor in a cohort sampled during active COVID-19. V usage is TRBV11-2 and J usage is TRBJ1-2; D remains unclear. CDR3 protein: CASSLAQVNYGYTF. The CDR3 DNA follows: TGTGCCAGCAGCTTAGCCCAGGTTAACTATGGCTACACCTTC.